This T cell receptor beta chain stems from a study of neoadjuvant anti-PD-1 for oral cavity cancer (dated by TCRdb to the early 2020s). Broadly, across the study: Before undergoing curative-intent surgical resection, most patients got three to four biweekly nivolumab doses at 3 mg/kg. A 33% response rate was observed in the parent correlative cohort, in which around twelve patients were included. Patients with complete response, partial response or stable disease by RECIST 1.1 were defined as responders, whereas patients with progression were defined as non-responders. For patients who did not progress, a fourth nivolumab dose was given around day 43, followed by definitive surgical resection on days 50-56. The full study reports these points: Higher pretreatment blood Treg/Th17 ratios correlated with higher pretreatment blood TCRbeta clonality and lower post-treatment tumor TCRbeta clonality. Larger post-treatment sizes of preexisting intratumoral clones correlated with greater tumor shrinkage, suggesting expansion of preexisting clones contributed to response. Only a few patients per response group were included in the TCR analyses, and larger cohorts for validation were called for by the authors.

For survey sequencing, tumor libraries mostly used approximately 4.6 ug of input genomic DNA, with two replicates for each sample. TCRbeta libraries were prepared with the immunoSEQ hsTCRbeta kit according to the manufacturer's instructions. An Illumina NovaSeq 6000 S4 flow cell was used to sequence the final libraries, which had first been combined to 3 nM. As for how the authors treated the data: The immunoSEQ Analyzer handled quality control and preprocessing of the raw data. The analysis was limited to productive rearrangements, and each clonotype was defined by a unique CDR3 amino acid sequence. Repertoire clonality was estimated as the Gini-Simpson index, computed with the R package tcR. Student's t test was used to compare Gini indices, and Pearson correlation was used to assess associations with tumor size change. The clones in this table, taken by TCRdb from immuneACCESS, are in-frame only. Not every clone is retained; where verified, under half of the shortfall comes from an unresolved V gene, and the cause of the rest is unknown. V, J and clone size reflect that table, while D and trimming were determined from the DNA. The sample has a few thousand clones on record, around half of them singletons. The ten largest clonotypes hold about 6.8% of the sample.

A remark on this clone: No antigen is known for it. No base-level quality is on record; no much larger clone is a single base apart.

Explained via the paper, the time point label denotes: after neoadjuvant nivolumab, at surgical resection. Patients had been newly diagnosed with stage II-IVA oral cavity squamous cell carcinoma, and no prior systemic or radiation treatment had been given to the patients. The cohort was made up of patients with locally advanced, HPV-negative oral cavity squamous cell carcinoma. The samples were drawn from a longitudinal correlative study tied to a single-arm phase II trial testing neoadjuvant nivolumab in oral cavity squamous cell carcinoma. Subject-matched pre- and post-treatment PBMCs and tumors from three responders and three non-responders underwent genomic DNA-based TCRbeta sequencing. For tumor tissue, genomic DNA extraction relied on the Maxwell RSC DNA from Tissue kit. This specimen consisted of tumor tissue, obtained after nivolumab (anti-PD-1) treatment. This receptor was identified in a person aged 40 to 85 with oral cavity squamous cell carcinoma.

The bases read TGTGCCAGCAGCTTGGGGGACCCCCCCGGGGACGAGCAGTACTTC. Its protein is CASSLGDPPGDEQYF. The sequence is built from TRBV7-8 and TRBJ2-7, with the D call perhaps TRBD1 or TRBD2, as 5 bases match in each case. Per the germline V gene, SGHVS is the CDR1 and FQNEAQ is the CDR2. Measured from the cysteine to the phenylalanine, the CDR3 is 15 residues long. Just the 45-base CDR3 DNA is kept, in frame starting at base 1. V lost 3 bases and J lost 5 bases; the stretch between them is 17 bases long.